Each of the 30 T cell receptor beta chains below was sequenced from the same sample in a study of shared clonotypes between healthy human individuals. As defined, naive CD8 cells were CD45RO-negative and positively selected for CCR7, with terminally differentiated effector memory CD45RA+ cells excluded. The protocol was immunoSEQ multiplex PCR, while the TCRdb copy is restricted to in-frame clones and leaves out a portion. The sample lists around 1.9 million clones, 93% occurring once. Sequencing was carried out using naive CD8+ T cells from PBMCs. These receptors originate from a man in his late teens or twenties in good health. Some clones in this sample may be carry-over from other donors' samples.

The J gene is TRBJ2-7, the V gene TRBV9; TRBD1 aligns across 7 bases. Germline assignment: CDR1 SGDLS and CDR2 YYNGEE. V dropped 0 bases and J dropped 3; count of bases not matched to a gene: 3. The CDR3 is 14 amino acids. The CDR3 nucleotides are TGTGCCAGCAGCGTAGAGGCAGGGGGCTACGAGCAGTACTTC. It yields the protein CASSVEAGGYEQYF. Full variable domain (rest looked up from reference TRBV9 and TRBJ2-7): DSGVTQTPKHLITATGQRVTLRCSPRSGDLSVYWYQQSLDQGLQFLIQYYNGEERAKGNILERFSAQQFPDLHSELNLSSLELGDSALYFCASSVEAGGYEQYFGPGTRLTVT.

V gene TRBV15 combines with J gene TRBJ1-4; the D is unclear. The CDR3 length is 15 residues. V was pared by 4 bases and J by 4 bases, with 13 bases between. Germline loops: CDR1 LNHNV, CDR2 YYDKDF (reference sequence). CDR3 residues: CATSMSRAVNEKLFF. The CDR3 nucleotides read TGTGCCACCAGCATGAGTAGGGCAGTTAATGAAAAACTGTTTTTT.

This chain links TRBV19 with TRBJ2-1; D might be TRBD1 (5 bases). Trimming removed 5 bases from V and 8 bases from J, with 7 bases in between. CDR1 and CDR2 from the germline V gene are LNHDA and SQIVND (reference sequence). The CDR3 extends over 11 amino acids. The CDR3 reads CASSSGHEQFF. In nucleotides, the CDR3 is TGTGCCAGTAGTTCAGGGCATGAGCAGTTCTTC.

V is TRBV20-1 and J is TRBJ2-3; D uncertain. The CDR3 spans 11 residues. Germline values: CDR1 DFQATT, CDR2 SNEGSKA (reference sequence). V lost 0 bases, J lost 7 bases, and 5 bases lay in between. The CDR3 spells CSARDHYTQYF. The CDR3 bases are TGCAGTGCTAGAGATCACTATACGCAGTATTTT.

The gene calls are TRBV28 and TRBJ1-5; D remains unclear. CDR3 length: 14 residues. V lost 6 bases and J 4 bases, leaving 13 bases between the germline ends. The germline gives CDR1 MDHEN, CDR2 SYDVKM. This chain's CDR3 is CASSDPVGNQPQHF. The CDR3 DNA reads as TGTGCCAGCAGCGATCCGGTGGGGAATCAGCCCCAGCATTTT.

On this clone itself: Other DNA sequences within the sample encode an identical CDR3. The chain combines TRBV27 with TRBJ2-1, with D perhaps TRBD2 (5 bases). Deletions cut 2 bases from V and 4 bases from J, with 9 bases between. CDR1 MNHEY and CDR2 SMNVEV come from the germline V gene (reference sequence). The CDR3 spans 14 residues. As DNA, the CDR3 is TGTGCCAGCAGTTTAGGCGGGTCTTACAATGAGCAGTTCTTC. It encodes CASSLGGSYNEQFF.

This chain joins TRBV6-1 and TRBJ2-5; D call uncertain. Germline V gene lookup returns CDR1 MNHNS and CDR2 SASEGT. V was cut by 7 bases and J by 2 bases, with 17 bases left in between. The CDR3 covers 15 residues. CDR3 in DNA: TGTGCCAGCACTCTCTTGATGGCGACGCAAGAGACCCAGTACTTC. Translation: CASTLLMATQETQYF.

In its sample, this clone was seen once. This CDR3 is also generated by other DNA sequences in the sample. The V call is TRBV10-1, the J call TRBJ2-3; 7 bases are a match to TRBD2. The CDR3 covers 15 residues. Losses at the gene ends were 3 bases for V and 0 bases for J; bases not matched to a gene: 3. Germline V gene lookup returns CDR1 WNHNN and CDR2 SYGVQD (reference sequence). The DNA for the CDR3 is TGCGCCAGCAGTGACGGCGGGAGTAGCACAGATACGCAGTATTTT. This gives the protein CASSDGGSSTDTQYF.

The CDR3 is CASRSGLAPTYEQYF. As DNA, the CDR3 is TGTGCCAGCAGGTCGGGACTAGCGCCGACCTACGAGCAGTACTTC. This chain links TRBV7-9 with TRBJ2-7; TRBD2 aligns across 10 bases. J was trimmed by 2 bases and V by 6 bases; bases with no gene match: 7. CDR1 SEHNR and CDR2 FQNEAQ come from the germline V gene (reference sequence). The CDR3 is 15 residues long.

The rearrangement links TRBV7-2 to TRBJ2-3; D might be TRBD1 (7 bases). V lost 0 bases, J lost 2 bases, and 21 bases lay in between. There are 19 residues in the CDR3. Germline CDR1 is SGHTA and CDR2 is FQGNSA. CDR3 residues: CASSLATAQWRGHTDTQYF. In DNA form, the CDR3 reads TGTGCCAGCAGCTTAGCCACAGCCCAATGGAGGGGGCACACAGATACGCAGTATTTT. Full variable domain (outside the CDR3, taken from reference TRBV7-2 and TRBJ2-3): GAGVSQSPSNKVTEKGKDVELRCDPISGHTALYWYRQSLGQGLEFLIYFQGNSAPDKSGLPSDRFSAERTGGSVSTLTIQRTQQEDSAVYLCASSLATAQWRGHTDTQYFGPGTRLTVL.

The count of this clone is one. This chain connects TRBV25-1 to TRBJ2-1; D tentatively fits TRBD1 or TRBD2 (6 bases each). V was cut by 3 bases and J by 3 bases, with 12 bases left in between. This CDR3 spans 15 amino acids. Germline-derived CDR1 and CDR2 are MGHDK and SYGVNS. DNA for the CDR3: TGTGCCAGCAGTGAGTCGGGGGCAGTCTACAATGAGCAGTTCTTC. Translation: CASSESGAVYNEQFF.

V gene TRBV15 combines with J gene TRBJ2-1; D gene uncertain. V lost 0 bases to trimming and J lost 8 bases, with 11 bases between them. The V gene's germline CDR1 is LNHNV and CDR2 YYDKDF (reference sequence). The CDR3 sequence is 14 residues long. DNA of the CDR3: TGTGCCACCAGCAGAGATCTACGTTTCGATGAGCAGTTCTTC. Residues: CATSRDLRFDEQFF.

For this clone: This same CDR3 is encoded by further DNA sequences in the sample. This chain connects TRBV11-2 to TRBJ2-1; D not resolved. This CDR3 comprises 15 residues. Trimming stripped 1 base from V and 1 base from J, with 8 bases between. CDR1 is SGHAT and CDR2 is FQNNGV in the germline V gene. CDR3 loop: CASSLGGPSYNEQFF. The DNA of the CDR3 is TGTGCCAGCAGCTTAGGAGGACCTTCCTACAATGAGCAGTTCTTC.

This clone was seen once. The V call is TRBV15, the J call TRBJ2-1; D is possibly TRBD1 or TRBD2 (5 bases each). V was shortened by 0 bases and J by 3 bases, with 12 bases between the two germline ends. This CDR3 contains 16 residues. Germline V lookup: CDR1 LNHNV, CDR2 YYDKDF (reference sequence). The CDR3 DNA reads TGTGCCACCAGCAGAGATGAGGGGAAAAACTACAATGAGCAGTTCTTC. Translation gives CATSRDEGKNYNEQFF.

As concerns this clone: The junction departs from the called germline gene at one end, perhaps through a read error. CDR3: CASSYYGGTGELFF. The CDR3 nucleotides are TGTGCCAGCAGCTACTACGGCGGGACCGGGGAGCTGTTTTTT. This chain uses TRBV6-6 with TRBJ2-2; the D gene is possibly TRBD2 (5 bases). Germline V CDR1 and CDR2: MNHNY, SVGAGI (reference sequence). The CDR3 loop spans 14 amino acids.

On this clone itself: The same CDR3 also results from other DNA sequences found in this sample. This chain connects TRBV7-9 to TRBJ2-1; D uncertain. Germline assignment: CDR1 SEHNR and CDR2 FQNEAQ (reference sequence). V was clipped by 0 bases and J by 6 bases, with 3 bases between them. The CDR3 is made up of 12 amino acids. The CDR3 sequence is CASSLASNEQFF. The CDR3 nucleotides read TGTGCCAGCAGCTTAGCCTCCAATGAGCAGTTCTTC.

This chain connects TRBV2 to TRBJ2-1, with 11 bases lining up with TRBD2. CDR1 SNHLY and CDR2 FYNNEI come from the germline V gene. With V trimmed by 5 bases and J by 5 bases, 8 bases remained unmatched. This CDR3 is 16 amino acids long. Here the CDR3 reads CASSSRTSGGHNEQFF. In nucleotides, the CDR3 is TGTGCCAGCAGTTCCCGAACTAGCGGGGGCCACAATGAGCAGTTCTTC. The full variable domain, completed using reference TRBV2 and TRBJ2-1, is EPEVTQTPSHQVTQMGQEVILRCVPISNHLYFYWYRQILGQKVEFLVSFYNNEISEKSEIFDDQFSVERPDGSNFTLKIRSTKLEDSAMYFCASSSRTSGGHNEQFFGPGTRLTVL.

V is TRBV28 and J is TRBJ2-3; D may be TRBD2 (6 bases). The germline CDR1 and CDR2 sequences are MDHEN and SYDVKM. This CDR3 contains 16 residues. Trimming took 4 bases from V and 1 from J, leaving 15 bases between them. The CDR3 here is CASSWTPAGRTDTQYF. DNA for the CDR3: TGTGCCAGCAGTTGGACCCCAGCGGGCCGCACAGATACGCAGTATTTT.

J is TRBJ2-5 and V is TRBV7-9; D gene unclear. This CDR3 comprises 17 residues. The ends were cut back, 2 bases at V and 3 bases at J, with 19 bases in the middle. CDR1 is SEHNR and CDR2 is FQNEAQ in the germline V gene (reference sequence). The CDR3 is CASSLQPPIWGKETQYF. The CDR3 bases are TGTGCCAGCAGCTTACAACCCCCTATTTGGGGTAAAGAGACCCAGTACTTC.

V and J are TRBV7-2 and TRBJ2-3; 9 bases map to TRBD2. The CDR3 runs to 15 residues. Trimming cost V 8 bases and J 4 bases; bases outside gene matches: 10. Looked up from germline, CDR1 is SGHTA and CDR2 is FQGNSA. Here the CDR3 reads CASFLVAGAADTQYF. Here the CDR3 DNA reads TGTGCCAGCTTCCTCGTAGCGGGAGCGGCAGATACGCAGTATTTT.

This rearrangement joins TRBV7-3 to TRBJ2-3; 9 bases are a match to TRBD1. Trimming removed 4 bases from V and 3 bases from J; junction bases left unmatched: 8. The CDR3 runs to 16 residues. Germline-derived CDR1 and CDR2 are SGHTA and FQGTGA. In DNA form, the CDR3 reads TGTGCCAGCAGCTCTTGGGGACAGGGTCCAACAGATACGCAGTATTTT. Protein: CASSSWGQGPTDTQYF.

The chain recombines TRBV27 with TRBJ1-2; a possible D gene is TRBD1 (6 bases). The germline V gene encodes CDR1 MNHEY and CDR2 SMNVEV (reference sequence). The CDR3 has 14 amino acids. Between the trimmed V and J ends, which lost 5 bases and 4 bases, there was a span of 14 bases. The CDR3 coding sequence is TGTGCCAGCAGTCCCTTCGAACAGGGCTATGGCTACACCTTC. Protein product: CASSPFEQGYGYTF.

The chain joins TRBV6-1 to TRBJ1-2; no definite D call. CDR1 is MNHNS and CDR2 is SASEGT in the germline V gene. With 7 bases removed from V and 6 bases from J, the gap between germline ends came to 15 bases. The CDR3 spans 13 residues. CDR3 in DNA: TGTGCCAGCATCTACAGACTGTCTGATGGCTACACCTTC. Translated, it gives CASIYRLSDGYTF.

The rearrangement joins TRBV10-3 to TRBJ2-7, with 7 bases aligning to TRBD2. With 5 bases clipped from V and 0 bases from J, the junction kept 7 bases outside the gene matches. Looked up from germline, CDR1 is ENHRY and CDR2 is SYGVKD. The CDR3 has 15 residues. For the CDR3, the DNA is TGTGCCATCAGTAGGACTAGAAATTCCTCCTACGAGCAGTACTTC. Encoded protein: CAISRTRNSSYEQYF.

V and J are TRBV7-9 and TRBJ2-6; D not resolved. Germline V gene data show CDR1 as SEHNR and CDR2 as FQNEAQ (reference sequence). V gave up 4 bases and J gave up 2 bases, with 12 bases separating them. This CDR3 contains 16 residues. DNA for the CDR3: TGTGCCAGCAGCTCGCCTCAGGTACCTGGGGCCAACGTCCTGACTTTC. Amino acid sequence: CASSSPQVPGANVLTF.

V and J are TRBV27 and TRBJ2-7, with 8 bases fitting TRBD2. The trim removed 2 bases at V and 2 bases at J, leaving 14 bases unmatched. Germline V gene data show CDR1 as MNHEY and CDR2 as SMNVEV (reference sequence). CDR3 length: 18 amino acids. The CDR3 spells CASSLIPPGGGGTYEQYF. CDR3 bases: TGTGCCAGCAGTTTAATCCCCCCGGGAGGGGGGGGGACCTACGAGCAGTACTTC.

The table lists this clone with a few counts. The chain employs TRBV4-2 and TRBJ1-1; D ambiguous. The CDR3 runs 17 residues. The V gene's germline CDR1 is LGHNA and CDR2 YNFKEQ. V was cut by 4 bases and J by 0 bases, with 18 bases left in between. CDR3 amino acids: CASSPEPTSLVNTEAFF. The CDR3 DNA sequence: TGTGCCAGCAGCCCGGAGCCGACAAGTTTGGTGAACACTGAAGCTTTCTTT.

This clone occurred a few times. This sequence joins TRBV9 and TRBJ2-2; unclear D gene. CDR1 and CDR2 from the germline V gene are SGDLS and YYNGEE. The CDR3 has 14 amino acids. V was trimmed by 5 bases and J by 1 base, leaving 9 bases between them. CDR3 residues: CASRGLQNTGELFF. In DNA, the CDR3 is TGTGCCAGCAGAGGTCTGCAGAACACCGGGGAGCTGTTTTTT. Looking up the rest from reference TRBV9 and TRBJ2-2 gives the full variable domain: DSGVTQTPKHLITATGQRVTLRCSPRSGDLSVYWYQQSLDQGLQFLIQYYNGEERAKGNILERFSAQQFPDLHSELNLSSLELGDSALYFCASRGLQNTGELFFGEGSRLTVL.

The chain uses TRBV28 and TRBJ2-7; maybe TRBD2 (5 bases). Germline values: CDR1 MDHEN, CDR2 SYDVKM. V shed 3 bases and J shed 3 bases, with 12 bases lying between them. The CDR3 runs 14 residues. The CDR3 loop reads CASSFRGPIYEQYF. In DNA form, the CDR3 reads TGTGCCAGCAGTTTCCGGGGTCCTATCTACGAGCAGTACTTC.

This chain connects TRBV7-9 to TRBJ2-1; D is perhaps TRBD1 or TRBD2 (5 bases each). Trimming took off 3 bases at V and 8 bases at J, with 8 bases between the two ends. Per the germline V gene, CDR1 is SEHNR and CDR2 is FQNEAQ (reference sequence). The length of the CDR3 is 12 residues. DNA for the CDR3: TGTGCCAGCAGCTTGGGGACCGATGAGCAGTTCTTC. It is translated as CASSLGTDEQFF.